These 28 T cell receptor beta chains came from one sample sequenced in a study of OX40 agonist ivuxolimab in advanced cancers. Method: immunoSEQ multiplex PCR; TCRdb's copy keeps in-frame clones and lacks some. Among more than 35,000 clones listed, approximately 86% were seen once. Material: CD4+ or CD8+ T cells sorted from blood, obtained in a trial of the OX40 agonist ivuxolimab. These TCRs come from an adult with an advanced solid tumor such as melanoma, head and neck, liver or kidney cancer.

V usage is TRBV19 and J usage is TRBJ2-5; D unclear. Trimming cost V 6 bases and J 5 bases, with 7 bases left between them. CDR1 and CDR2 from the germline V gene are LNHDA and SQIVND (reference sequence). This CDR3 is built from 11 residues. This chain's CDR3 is CASSPGETQYF. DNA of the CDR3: TGTGCCAGTAGCCCGGGTGAGACCCAGTACTTC.

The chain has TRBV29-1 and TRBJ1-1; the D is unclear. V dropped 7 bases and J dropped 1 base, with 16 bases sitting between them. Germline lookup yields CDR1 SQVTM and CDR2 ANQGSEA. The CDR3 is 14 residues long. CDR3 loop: CSAVPGQSNTEAFF. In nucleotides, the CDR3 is TGCAGCGCTGTGCCCGGGCAGTCGAACACTGAAGCTTTCTTT.

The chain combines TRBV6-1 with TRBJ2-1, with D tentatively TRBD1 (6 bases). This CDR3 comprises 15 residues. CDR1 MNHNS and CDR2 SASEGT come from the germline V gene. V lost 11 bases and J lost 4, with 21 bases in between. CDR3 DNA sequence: TGTGCCGGTTCCCGACAGGAAAGACAGTACAATGAGCAGTTCTTC. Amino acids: CAGSRQERQYNEQFF.

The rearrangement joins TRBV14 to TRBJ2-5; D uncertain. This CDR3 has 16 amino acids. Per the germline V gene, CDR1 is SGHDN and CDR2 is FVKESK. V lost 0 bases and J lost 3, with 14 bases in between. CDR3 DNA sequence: TGTGCCAGCAGCCAAGATTTGGGGTGGAACGAAGAGACCCAGTACTTC. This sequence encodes CASSQDLGWNEETQYF.

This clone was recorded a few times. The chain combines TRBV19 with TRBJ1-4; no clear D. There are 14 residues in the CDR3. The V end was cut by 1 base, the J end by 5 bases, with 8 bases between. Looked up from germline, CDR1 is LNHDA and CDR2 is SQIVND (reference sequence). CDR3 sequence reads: CASSIAAGNEKLFF. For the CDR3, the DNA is TGTGCCAGTAGTATAGCAGCGGGGAATGAAAAACTGTTTTTT.

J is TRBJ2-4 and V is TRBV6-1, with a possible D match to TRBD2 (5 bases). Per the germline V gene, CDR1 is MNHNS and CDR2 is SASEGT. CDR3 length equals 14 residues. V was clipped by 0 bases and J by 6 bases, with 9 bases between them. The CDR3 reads CASSEARDGNIQYF. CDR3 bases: TGTGCCAGCAGTGAAGCACGGGATGGAAACATTCAGTACTTC.

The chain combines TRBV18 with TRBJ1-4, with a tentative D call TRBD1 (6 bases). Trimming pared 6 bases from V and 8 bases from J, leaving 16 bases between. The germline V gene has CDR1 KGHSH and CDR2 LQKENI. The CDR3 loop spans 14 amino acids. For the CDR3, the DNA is TGTGCCAGCTCCCCCGGCAGGGGAGGCGAAAAACTGTTTTTT. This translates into CASSPGRGGEKLFF.

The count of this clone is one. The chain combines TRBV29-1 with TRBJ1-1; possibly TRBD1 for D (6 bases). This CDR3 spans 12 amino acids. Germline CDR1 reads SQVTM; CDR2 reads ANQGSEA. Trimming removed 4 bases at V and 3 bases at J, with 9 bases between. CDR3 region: CSVGGGHTEAFF. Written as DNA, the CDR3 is TGCAGCGTTGGAGGGGGGCACACTGAAGCTTTCTTT.

The CDR3 is CASTSGQGFDEQYF. The CDR3 DNA follows: TGTGCCAGCACCAGCGGACAGGGTTTCGACGAGCAGTACTTC. J is TRBJ2-7 and V is TRBV11-2, with 8 bases fitting TRBD1. V shed 7 bases and J 5 bases; nucleotides not matched to a gene: 10. The germline gives CDR1 SGHAT, CDR2 FQNNGV. This CDR3 is built from 14 residues.

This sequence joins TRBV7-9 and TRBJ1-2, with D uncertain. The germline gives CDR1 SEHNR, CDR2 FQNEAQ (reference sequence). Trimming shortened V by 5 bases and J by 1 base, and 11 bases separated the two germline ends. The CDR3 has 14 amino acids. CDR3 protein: CASSTIQSNYGYTF. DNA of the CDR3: TGTGCCAGCAGCACTATACAGAGTAACTATGGCTACACCTTC.

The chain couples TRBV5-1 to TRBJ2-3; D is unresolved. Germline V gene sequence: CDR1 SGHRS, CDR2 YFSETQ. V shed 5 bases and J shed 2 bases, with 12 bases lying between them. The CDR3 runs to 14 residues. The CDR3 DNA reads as TGCGCCAGCAGTTTCGGTACCAACACAGATACGCAGTATTTT. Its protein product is CASSFGTNTDTQYF. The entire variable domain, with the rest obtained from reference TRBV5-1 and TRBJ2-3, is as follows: KAGVTQTPRYLIKTRGQQVTLSCSPISGHRSVSWYQQTPGQGLQFLFEYFSETQRNKGNFPGRFSGRQFSNSRSEMNVSTLELGDSALYLCASSFGTNTDTQYFGPGTRLTVL.

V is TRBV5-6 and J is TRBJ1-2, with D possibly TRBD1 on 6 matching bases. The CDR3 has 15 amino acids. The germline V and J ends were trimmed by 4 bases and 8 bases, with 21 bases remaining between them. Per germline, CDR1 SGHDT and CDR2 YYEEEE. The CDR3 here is CASSPRGGRIGGYTF. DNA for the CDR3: TGTGCCAGCAGCCCGCGGGGGGGGCGTATAGGCGGCTACACCTTC.

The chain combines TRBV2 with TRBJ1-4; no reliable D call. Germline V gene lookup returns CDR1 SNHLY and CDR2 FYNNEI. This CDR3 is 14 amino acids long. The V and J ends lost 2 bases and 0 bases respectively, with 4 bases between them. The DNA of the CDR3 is TGTGCCAGCAGTGAATCAGCAACTAATGAAAAACTGTTTTTT. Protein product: CASSESATNEKLFF.

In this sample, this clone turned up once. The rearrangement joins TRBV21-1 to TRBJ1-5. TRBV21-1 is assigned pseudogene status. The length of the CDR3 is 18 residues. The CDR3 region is CASSRQTTTGAVDQPQHF. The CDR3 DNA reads TGTGCCAGCAGCAGGCAAACAACAACCGGGGCGGTGGATCAGCCCCAGCATTTT.

The CDR3 loop is CASSLGTSGYEQYF. CDR3 coding DNA: TGCGCCAGCAGCTTGGGGACTAGCGGATACGAGCAGTACTTC. The chain recombines TRBV5-1 with TRBJ2-7; 10 nucleotides align to TRBD2. J lost 4 bases, V lost 0 bases, and 1 base had no gene match. CDR3 size: 14 residues. Germline lookup yields CDR1 SGHRS and CDR2 YFSETQ.

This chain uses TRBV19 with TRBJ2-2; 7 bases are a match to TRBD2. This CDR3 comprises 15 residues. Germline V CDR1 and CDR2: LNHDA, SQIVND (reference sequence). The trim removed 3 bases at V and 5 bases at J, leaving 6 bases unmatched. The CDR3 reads CASSIGPGGTGELFF. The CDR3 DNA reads TGTGCCAGTAGTATCGGCCCCGGGGGGACCGGGGAGCTGTTTTTT. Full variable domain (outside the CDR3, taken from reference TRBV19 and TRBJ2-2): DGGITQSPKYLFRKEGQNVTLSCEQNLNHDAMYWYRQDPGQGLRLIYYSQIVNDFQKGDIAEGYSVSREKKESFPLTVTSAQKNPTAFYLCASSIGPGGTGELFFGEGSRLTVL.

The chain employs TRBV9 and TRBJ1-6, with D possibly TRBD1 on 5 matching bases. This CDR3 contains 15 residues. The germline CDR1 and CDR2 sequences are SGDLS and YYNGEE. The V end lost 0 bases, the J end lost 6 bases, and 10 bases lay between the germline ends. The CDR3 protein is CASSVGGVGNSPLHF. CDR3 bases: TGTGCCAGCAGCGTAGGGGGGGTGGGTAATTCACCCCTCCACTTT.

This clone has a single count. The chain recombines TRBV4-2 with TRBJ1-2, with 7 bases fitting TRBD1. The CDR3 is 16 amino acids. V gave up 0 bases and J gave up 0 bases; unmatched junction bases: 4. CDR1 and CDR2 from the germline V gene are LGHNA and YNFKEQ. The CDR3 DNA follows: TGTGCCAGCAGCCAAGAAGGGGGGACAGCTAACTATGGCTACACCTTC. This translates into CASSQEGGTANYGYTF.

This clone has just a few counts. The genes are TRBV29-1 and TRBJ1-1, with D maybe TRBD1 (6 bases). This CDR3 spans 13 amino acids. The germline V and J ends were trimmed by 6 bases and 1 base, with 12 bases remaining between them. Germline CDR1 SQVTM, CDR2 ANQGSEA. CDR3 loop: CSVNRQANTEAFF. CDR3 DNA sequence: TGCAGCGTCAACCGACAGGCGAACACTGAAGCTTTCTTT.

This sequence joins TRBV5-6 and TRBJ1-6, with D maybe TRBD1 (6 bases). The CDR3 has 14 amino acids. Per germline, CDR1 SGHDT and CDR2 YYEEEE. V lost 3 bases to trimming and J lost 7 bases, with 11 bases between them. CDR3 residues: CASSYRVDNSPLHF. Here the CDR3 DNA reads TGTGCCAGCAGCTACAGGGTGGACAATTCACCCCTCCACTTT.

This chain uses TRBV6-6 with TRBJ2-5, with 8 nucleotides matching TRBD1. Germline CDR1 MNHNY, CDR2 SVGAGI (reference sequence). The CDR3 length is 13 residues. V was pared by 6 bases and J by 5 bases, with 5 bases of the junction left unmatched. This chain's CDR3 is CASRPNRGETQYF. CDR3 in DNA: TGTGCCAGCAGACCAAACAGGGGGGAGACCCAGTACTTC.

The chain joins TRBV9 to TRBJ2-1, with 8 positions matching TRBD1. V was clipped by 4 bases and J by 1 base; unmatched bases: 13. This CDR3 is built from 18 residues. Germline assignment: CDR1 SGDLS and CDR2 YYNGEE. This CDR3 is CASSTDRQGKRSYNEQFF. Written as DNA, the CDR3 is TGTGCCAGCAGCACAGACAGACAGGGGAAGAGGTCCTACAATGAGCAGTTCTTC.

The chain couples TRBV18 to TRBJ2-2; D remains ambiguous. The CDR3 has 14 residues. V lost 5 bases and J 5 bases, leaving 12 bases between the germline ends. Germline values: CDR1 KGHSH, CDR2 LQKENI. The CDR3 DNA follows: TGTGCCAGCTCAGAATCGACCTTTACCGGGGAGCTGTTTTTT. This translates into CASSESTFTGELFF.

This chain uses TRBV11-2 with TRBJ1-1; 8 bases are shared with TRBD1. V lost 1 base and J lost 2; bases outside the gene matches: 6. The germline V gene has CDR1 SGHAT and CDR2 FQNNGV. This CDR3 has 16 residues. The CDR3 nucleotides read TGTGCCAGCAGCTTAGTAGACTCAGGGGGCAACACTGAAGCTTTCTTT. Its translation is CASSLVDSGGNTEAFF. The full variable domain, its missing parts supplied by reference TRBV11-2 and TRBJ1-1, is EAGVAQSPRYKIIEKRQSVAFWCNPISGHATLYWYQQILGQGPKLLIQFQNNGVVDDSQLPKDRFSAERLKGVDSTLKIQPAKLEDSAVYLCASSLVDSGGNTEAFFGQGTRLTVV.

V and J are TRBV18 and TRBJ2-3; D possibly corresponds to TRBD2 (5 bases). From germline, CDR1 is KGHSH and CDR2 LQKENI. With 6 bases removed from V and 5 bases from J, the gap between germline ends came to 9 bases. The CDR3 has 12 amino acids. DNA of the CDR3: TGTGCCAGCTCCGAGGGTGGAGATACGCAGTATTTT. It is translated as CASSEGGDTQYF. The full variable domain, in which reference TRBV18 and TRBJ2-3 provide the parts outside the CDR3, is NAGVMQNPRHLVRRRGQEARLRCSPMKGHSHVYWYRQLPEEGLKFMVYLQKENIIDESGMPKERFSAEFPKEGPSILRIQQVVRGDSAAYFCASSEGGDTQYFGPGTRLTVL.

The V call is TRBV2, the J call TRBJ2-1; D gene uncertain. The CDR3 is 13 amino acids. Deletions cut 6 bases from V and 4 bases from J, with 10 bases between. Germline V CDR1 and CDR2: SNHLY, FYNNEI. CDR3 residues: CASSYEAYNEQFF. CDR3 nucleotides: TGTGCCAGCAGCTACGAGGCTTACAATGAGCAGTTCTTC. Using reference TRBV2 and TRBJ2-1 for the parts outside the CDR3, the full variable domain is EPEVTQTPSHQVTQMGQEVILRCVPISNHLYFYWYRQILGQKVEFLVSFYNNEISEKSEIFDDQFSVERPDGSNFTLKIRSTKLEDSAMYFCASSYEAYNEQFFGPGTRLTVL.

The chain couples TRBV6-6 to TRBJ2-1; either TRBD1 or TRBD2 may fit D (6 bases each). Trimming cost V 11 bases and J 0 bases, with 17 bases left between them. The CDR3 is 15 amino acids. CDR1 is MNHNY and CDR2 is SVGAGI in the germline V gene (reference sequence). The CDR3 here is CASTGASDSYNEQFF. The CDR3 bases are TGTGCCTCAACGGGGGCTAGCGACTCCTACAATGAGCAGTTCTTC.

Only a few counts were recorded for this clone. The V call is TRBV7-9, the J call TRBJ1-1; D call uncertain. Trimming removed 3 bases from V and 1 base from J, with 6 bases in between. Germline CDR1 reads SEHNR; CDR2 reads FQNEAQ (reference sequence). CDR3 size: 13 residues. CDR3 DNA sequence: TGTGCCAGCAGCTTTGGGGAGAACACTGAAGCTTTCTTT. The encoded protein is CASSFGENTEAFF.